The source of this TCR beta chain is a study of shared T cell receptors in the human thymus. Sequenced by immunoSEQ multiplex PCR; TCRdb stores in-frame clones only, minus some. The repertoire includes hundreds of thousands of clones, about 87% of them detected once, and 0.0094% sits in the top ten. The CDR3 is 15 residues long. CDR1 and CDR2 (germline): SGDLS, YYNGEE. J gave up 8 bases and V 0 bases, and 9 bases lay outside the gene matches. These data also formed part of another study, on human thymus T cells. That paper notes: Thymus pieces cut out during corrective heart surgery were the tissue that was used. Thymic as well as blood repertoires seemed to favor certain V and J genes unevenly. Related studies found that unrelated individuals share highly overlapping thymic repertoires.

J is TRBJ1-2 and V is TRBV9, with 8 positions matching TRBD1. Sequencing input: thymocytes. This TCR came from a boy in the first two years of life with a congenital heart defect. The CDR3 loop reads CASSVAAHAGGGYTF. The CDR3 nucleotides read TGTGCCAGCAGCGTAGCAGCCCACGCAGGGGGCGGCTACACCTTC. Complete variable domain (other parts from reference TRBV9 and TRBJ1-2): DSGVTQTPKHLITATGQRVTLRCSPRSGDLSVYWYQQSLDQGLQFLIQYYNGEERAKGNILERFSAQQFPDLHSELNLSSLELGDSALYFCASSVAAHAGGGYTFGSGTRLTVV.